Following are 8 T cell receptor beta chains from one sample sequenced in a study of cytotoxic CD8 clonotypes in ibrutinib-treated CLL. The assay was immunoSEQ multiplex PCR, and TCRdb's table has in-frame clones only and misses some. This table has just over 65,000 clones, roughly two thirds appearing once. The source was PBMCs, collected after 12 months of ibrutinib treatment. The receptors were gathered from a human donor with chronic lymphocytic leukemia.

The chain carries TRBV9 and TRBJ1-6; TRBD1 aligns across 7 bases. This CDR3 comprises 15 residues. The V gene end was trimmed by 0 bases and the J gene end by 7 bases; junction bases not matched to a gene: 4. Germline lookup yields CDR1 SGDLS and CDR2 YYNGEE. CDR3 residues: CASSVVDRENSPLHF. CDR3 DNA: TGTGCCAGCAGCGTAGTCGACAGGGAGAATTCACCCCTCCACTTT.

J is TRBJ1-6 and V is TRBV9; 9 nucleotides agree with TRBD1. V dropped 3 bases and J dropped 10; count of bases not matched to a gene: 8. This CDR3 contains 15 residues. Germline V gene data show CDR1 as SGDLS and CDR2 as YYNGEE. CDR3 bases: TGTGCCAGCAGCGATAGGGACAGGGTCCAATCACCCCTCCACTTT. It encodes CASSDRDRVQSPLHF.

This clone was picked up a small number of times. V usage is TRBV5-1 and J usage is TRBJ2-1; D perhaps matches TRBD1 (6 bases). The CDR3 covers 13 residues. The germline gives CDR1 SGHRS, CDR2 YFSETQ. V lost 0 bases and J 13 bases, leaving 14 bases between the germline ends. CDR3 amino acids: CASSLAGTTNQFF. CDR3 DNA: TGCGCCAGCAGCTTGGCCGGGACAACTAACCAGTTCTTC. Full variable domain (missing parts from reference TRBV5-1 and TRBJ2-1): KAGVTQTPRYLIKTRGQQVTLSCSPISGHRSVSWYQQTPGQGLQFLFEYFSETQRNKGNFPGRFSGRQFSNSRSEMNVSTLELGDSALYLCASSLAGTTNQFFGPGTRLTVL.

The rearrangement uses TRBV7-8 and TRBJ2-5; no clear D gene. The CDR3 totals 13 residues. CDR1 SGHVS and CDR2 FQNEAQ come from the germline V gene. V was trimmed by 1 base and J by 1 base, leaving 4 bases between them. In DNA form, the CDR3 reads TGTGCCAGCAGCTTAGAACTCCAAGAGACCCAGTACTTC. It specifies CASSLELQETQYF.

The CDR3 nucleotides are TGTGCCAGCAGCGTTCCTAATTCACCCCTCCACTTT. This translates into CASSVPNSPLHF. This chain uses TRBV7-8 with TRBJ1-6; unclear D gene. The CDR3 has 12 residues. Germline V gene sequence: CDR1 SGHVS, CDR2 FQNEAQ. Trimming cost V 5 bases and J 6 bases, with 5 bases left between them.

The CDR3 DNA reads as TGTGCCAGCAGTGACACAGGGGTGCATGGCTACACCTTC. This codes for CASSDTGVHGYTF. The genes are TRBV6-5 and TRBJ1-2, with 7 bases fitting TRBD1. CDR3 length: 13 residues. Germline trimming cut 5 bases from V and 6 bases from J; bases unmatched to any gene: 6. Germline V gene sequence: CDR1 MNHEY, CDR2 SVGAGI.

CDR3 region: CATSRGEEKAFF. The DNA for the CDR3 is TGTGCCACCAGCAGAGGGGAAGAGAAAGCTTTCTTT. V usage is TRBV15 and J usage is TRBJ1-1, with D unclear. The CDR3 has 12 amino acids. V was cut by 1 base and J by 9 bases, with 9 bases left in between. Germline V gives CDR1 LNHNV, CDR2 YYDKDF (reference sequence).

This chain uses TRBV11-2 with TRBJ2-5; D call uncertain. CDR1 and CDR2 (germline): SGHAT, FQNNGV. The ends were cut back, 0 bases at V and 5 bases at J, with 10 bases in the middle. This CDR3 has 14 residues. The DNA for the CDR3 is TGTGCCAGCAGCTTAGATTCGTTGGGGGAGACCCAGTACTTC. This sequence encodes CASSLDSLGETQYF.